This TCR beta chain was sequenced for a study of T cell changes during pregnancy in multiple sclerosis. Only in-frame clones appear in the TCRdb table, and some are missing; sequencing was by immunoSEQ multiplex PCR. The sample records fewer than 85,000 clones, over 90% being singletons. J gave up 6 bases and V 7 bases, and 12 bases lay outside the gene matches. CDR3 length: 16 residues. Germline assignment: CDR1 LNHDA and CDR2 SQIVND (reference sequence). The rearrangement links TRBV19 to TRBJ1-4; 9 bases fit TRBD1. The sequence derives from a female donor with multiple sclerosis, enrolled in a pregnancy study. The specimen comprised peripheral blood, sampled in the second trimester of pregnancy. This CDR3 is CASTPRDRVWDEKLFF. The CDR3 DNA sequence: TGTGCCAGTACGCCCCGGGACAGGGTGTGGGATGAAAAACTGTTTTTT.